This T cell receptor (beta chain) was identified during a study of patients and donors after allogeneic stem cell transplantation. TCRdb used MiXCR to reprocess the RT-PCR reads, holding one entry per CDR3 protein. In the table there are about 150,000 distinct CDR3 sequences, about a quarter of which are singletons. The length of the CDR3 is 15 residues. Germline V lookup: CDR1 SGHVS, CDR2 FQNEAQ. Trimming left V 1 base short and J 5 bases short, with 12 bases between. The clonotype comes from a human donor who was either an allogeneic HSCT recipient or a stem cell or donor lymphocyte infusion donor (not recorded which). It is not recorded whose cells these are; they may come from a transplant donor. The sequenced sample was blood, either unsorted or a sorted T cell fraction (not recorded which). V is TRBV7-8 and J is TRBJ1-5, with D hard to call. The CDR3 spells CASSLERTPYQPQHF. In nucleotides, the CDR3 is TGTGCCAGCAGCTTAGAGAGGACTCCTTATCAGCCCCAGCATTTT.